This TCR beta chain was profiled in a study of T-cell reconstitution after alpha-beta-depleted transplantation in children (dated by TCRdb to the mid-2010s). About the study as a whole: The study quantitatively tracked T-cell immune reconstitution after TCRalphabeta/CD19-depleted allogeneic hematopoietic cell transplantation in children using TCR repertoire profiling.

As for this clonotype: Its binding antigen is unknown. At one end the junction does not follow the germline gene, possibly because of a read error.

From the cysteine through the phenylalanine, the CDR3 covers 14 amino acids. The sequence is cut down to CDR3 DNA, 42 bases in frame from base 1. As encoded in the germline V gene, CDR1 is SGHRS while CDR2 is YFSETQ. The receptor library was made with PCR. TCRdb names Illumina HiSeq 2500 as the instrument used. TCR library preparation used molecular barcoding, with unique molecular identifiers applied to normalize quantification of the TCRbeta repertoire. TCRdb cleaned the public reads at Q25 with fastp, built clones with MiXCR and kept in-frame beta chains. Rows with a matching CDR3 protein are joined into one entry that keeps the most common DNA and genes. The sample includes around 370,000 distinct CDR3 sequences, with around a tenth observed a single time. 2% to 3% of the sample is taken by the ten largest.

The V and J segments used are TRBV5-1 and TRBJ1-1; confidence is insufficient to name the D gene. The specimen comprised PBMCs from the stem cell graft donor, sampled from the stem cell graft. The clonotype originates from a human donor who donated a stem cell graft to a child with acute lymphoblastic leukemia. The nucleotides read TGCGCCAGCAGCTCGCAGGTCTTGAACACTGAAGCTTTCTTC. It translates to CASSSQVLNTEAFF.